One sample yielded the 17 T cell receptor beta chains listed below, sequenced in a study of human T cells and chemical hapten exposure. Time point: pre-sensitization, week 0. Treatment here: therapeutic diphenylcyclopropenone sensitization with weekly scalp DPC. One entry per CDR3 protein results from TCRdb running MiXCR on the RACE reads. The sample includes about 380,000 distinct CDR3 sequences, 5.1% of them seen just once. This specimen was whole blood, taken in connection with sensitization to the hapten diphenylcyclopropenone (DPC). Source of these receptors: a woman aged 45 to 65 with alopecia areata. Some clones in this sample may be carry-over from other donors' samples.

This clonotype was seen many times. The rearrangement joins TRBV30 to TRBJ1-5; perhaps TRBD1 as D (6 bases). Germline V lookup: CDR1 GTSNPN, CDR2 SVGIG (reference sequence). The CDR3 consists of 13 residues. Trimming left V 6 bases short and J 4 bases short, with 13 bases between. CDR3 nucleotides: TGTGCCTGCTCGCCCAGGGGTAATCAGCCCCAGCATTTT. Translating it yields CACSPRGNQPQHF.

V is TRBV7-6 and J is TRBJ1-5; 7 bases agree with TRBD1. This CDR3 region has 15 residues. Per germline, CDR1 SGHVS and CDR2 FNYEAQ. The J segment lost 5 bases and the V segment lost 3 bases, leaving 7 bases of the junction unmatched. DNA of the CDR3: TGTGCCAGCAGCTTGGGGATCGACAGGGATCAGCCCCAGCATTTT. The encoded protein is CASSLGIDRDQPQHF.

This clonotype was recorded at least ten times. CDR3 DNA: TGTGCCAGCAGTTCCCAGGGACAGGTAACTGGAAACACCATATATTTT. Its protein is CASSSQGQVTGNTIYF. The chain recombines TRBV12-3 or TRBV12-4 with TRBJ1-3; 8 bases align to TRBD1. The CDR3 totals 16 residues. V was clipped by 4 bases and J by 2 bases; unmatched bases: 7.

This clonotype was observed at least ten times. The chain recombines TRBV6-2 or TRBV6-3 with TRBJ1-1; 10 nucleotides agree with TRBD1. Per germline, CDR1 MNHEY and CDR2 SVGEGT. The CDR3 has 16 residues. J gave up 4 bases and V 5 bases, and 10 bases lay outside the gene matches. The CDR3 region is CASSGGQGPVSTEAFF. The CDR3 DNA reads as TGTGCCAGCAGTGGGGGACAGGGGCCAGTCAGCACTGAAGCTTTCTTT.

This clonotype was found many times. This chain links TRBV30 with TRBJ2-7, with 8 positions matching TRBD1. V trimming: 5 bases; J trimming: 3 bases; junction bases outside the gene matches: 0. The CDR3 consists of 11 residues. CDR1 is GTSNPN and CDR2 is SVGIG in the germline V gene (reference sequence). DNA for the CDR3: TGTGCCTGGGGACAGGGCTACGAGCAGTACTTC. As protein: CAWGQGYEQYF.

The V and J genes are TRBV4-1 and TRBJ1-2; the match to TRBD1 covers 9 bases. V shed 3 bases, J shed 7 bases, and the junction held 12 bases outside the gene matches. CDR3 length equals 16 residues. Germline CDR1 MGHRA, CDR2 YSYEKL. For the CDR3, the DNA is TGCGCCAGCAGCCATGATGGAACAGGGGGCGATCCTGGCTACACCTTC. As protein: CASSHDGTGGDPGYTF.

This clonotype was found many times. The V call is TRBV5-1, the J call TRBJ2-1, with TRBD1 matching 7 bases. The CDR3 contains 12 residues. Germline CDR1 reads SGHRS; CDR2 reads YFSETQ. Trimming removed 5 bases from V and 4 bases from J; junction bases left unmatched: 0. CDR3 sequence: CASRTGYNEQFF. CDR3 DNA sequence: TGCGCCAGCAGGACAGGGTACAATGAGCAGTTCTTC.

The chain is built from TRBV20-1 and TRBJ2-3; tentatively, D is TRBD2 (6 bases). There are 14 residues in the CDR3. Trimming removed 2 bases from V and 0 bases from J, with 9 bases in between. CDR1 DFQATT and CDR2 SNEGSKA come from the germline V gene (reference sequence). CDR3 coding DNA: TGCAGTGCTAGACTGGGGACTAGCACAGATACGCAGTATTTT. This codes for CSARLGTSTDTQYF.

Ten or more counts support this clonotype. The J gene is TRBJ2-3, the V gene TRBV29-1; 9 nucleotides match TRBD1. The germline gives CDR1 SQVTM, CDR2 ANQGSEA. V dropped 6 bases and J dropped 1; count of bases not matched to a gene: 5. The CDR3 loop spans 14 amino acids. CDR3 in amino acids: CSVLGQGGTDTQYF. In DNA, the CDR3 is TGCAGCGTATTGGGACAGGGAGGCACAGATACGCAGTATTTT.

This clonotype occurred a few times. The V call is TRBV27, the J call TRBJ2-7, with D maybe TRBD2 (7 bases). Trimming left V 2 bases short and J 7 bases short, with 15 bases between. Germline values: CDR1 MNHEY, CDR2 SMNVEV (reference sequence). This CDR3 has 14 amino acids. CDR3 region: CASSLLAGAGEQYF. The CDR3 region has the DNA TGTGCCAGCAGTTTACTCGCGGGGGCGGGGGAGCAGTACTTC.

This clonotype was counted ten times or more. The V gene is TRBV20-1, the J gene TRBJ2-7, with D unresolved. Per the germline V gene, CDR1 is DFQATT and CDR2 is SNEGSKA (reference sequence). CDR3 length: 12 residues. V lost 6 bases and J 2 bases, leaving 11 bases between the germline ends. The CDR3 bases are TGCAGTGCCAGATTGGAAGCCTACGAGCAGTACTTC. Translating gives CSARLEAYEQYF.

This clonotype was counted many times. The chain is built from TRBV10-3 and TRBJ2-7; 9 nucleotides agree with TRBD1. The germline CDR1 and CDR2 sequences are ENHRY and SYGVKD. There are 14 residues in the CDR3. V lost 0 bases and J lost 4; bases outside the gene matches: 1. CDR3 nucleotide sequence: TGTGCCATCAGTGAGTCCGGGACAGGGTACGAGCAGTACTTC. Residues: CAISESGTGYEQYF.

This clonotype was found many times. This chain connects TRBV7-9 to TRBJ2-1, with TRBD1 matching 12 bases. The CDR3 covers 17 residues. The trim removed 4 bases at V and 7 bases at J, leaving 11 bases unmatched. Germline assignment: CDR1 SEHNR and CDR2 FQNEAQ (reference sequence). CDR3: CASSSRKGQGARNEQFF. DNA for the CDR3: TGTGCCAGCAGCTCCCGAAAGGGACAGGGGGCTCGTAATGAGCAGTTCTTC. Based on the CDR3 plus reference TRBV7-9 and TRBJ2-1, the full variable domain is DTGVSQNPRHKITKRGQNVTFRCDPISEHNRLYWYRQTLGQGPEFLTYFQNEAQLEKSRLLSDRFSAERPKGSFSTLEIQRTEQGDSAMYLCASSSRKGQGARNEQFFGPGTRLTVL.

This clonotype was seen more than once but under ten times. The V call is TRBV10-3, the J call TRBJ2-7; no reliable D call. V was cut by 4 bases and J by 1 base, with 5 bases left in between. Looked up from germline, CDR1 is ENHRY and CDR2 is SYGVKD. This CDR3 region has 12 residues. The CDR3 sequence: CAISVESYEQYF. In DNA, the CDR3 is TGTGCCATCAGTGTCGAGTCCTACGAGCAGTACTTC.

This clonotype occurred many times. V gene TRBV7-3 combines with J gene TRBJ2-1; tentative D call: TRBD1 (6 bases). Trimming stripped 3 bases from V and 5 bases from J, with 14 bases between. CDR1 SGHTA and CDR2 FQGTGA come from the germline V gene. The CDR3 sequence is 15 residues long. The CDR3 reads CASSFTGPGDNEQFF. For the CDR3, the DNA is TGTGCCAGCAGCTTTACCGGGCCAGGGGACAATGAGCAGTTCTTC.

This clonotype was detected many times. The chain links TRBV3-1 to TRBJ2-2, with TRBD2 matching over 7 bases. Unmatched junction bases numbered 7, after V lost 2 bases and J lost 7 bases. The germline CDR1 and CDR2 sequences are LGHDT and YNNKEL (reference sequence). The CDR3 contains 15 residues. In nucleotides, the CDR3 is TGTGCCAGCAGCCAAAACCAGCGGGGTAGCGGGGAGCTGTTTTTT. Translating it yields CASSQNQRGSGELFF.

This clonotype was observed at least ten times. This chain uses TRBV3-1 with TRBJ1-1; no firm D call. Trimming pared 8 bases from V and 1 base from J, leaving 11 bases between. The CDR3 consists of 13 residues. Germline loops: CDR1 LGHDT, CDR2 YNNKEL (reference sequence). Here the CDR3 DNA reads TGTGCCAGCTCCCCGGCGGGGAACACTGAAGCTTTCTTT. Translated: CASSPAGNTEAFF.